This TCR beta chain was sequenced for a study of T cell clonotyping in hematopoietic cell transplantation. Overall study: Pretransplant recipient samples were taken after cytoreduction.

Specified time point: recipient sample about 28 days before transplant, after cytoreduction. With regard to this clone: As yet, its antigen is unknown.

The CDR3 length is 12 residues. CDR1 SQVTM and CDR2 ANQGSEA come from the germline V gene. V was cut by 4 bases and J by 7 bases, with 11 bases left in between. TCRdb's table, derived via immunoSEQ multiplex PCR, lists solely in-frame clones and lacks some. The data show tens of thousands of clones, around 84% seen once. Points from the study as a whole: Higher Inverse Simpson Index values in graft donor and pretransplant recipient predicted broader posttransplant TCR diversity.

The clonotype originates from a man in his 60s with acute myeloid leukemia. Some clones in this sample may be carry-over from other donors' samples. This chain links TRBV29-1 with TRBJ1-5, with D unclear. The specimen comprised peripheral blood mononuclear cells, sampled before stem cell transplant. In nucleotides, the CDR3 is TGCAGCGTTGGGGCCTCTGGCCAGCCCCAGCATTTT. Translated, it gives CSVGASGQPQHF.